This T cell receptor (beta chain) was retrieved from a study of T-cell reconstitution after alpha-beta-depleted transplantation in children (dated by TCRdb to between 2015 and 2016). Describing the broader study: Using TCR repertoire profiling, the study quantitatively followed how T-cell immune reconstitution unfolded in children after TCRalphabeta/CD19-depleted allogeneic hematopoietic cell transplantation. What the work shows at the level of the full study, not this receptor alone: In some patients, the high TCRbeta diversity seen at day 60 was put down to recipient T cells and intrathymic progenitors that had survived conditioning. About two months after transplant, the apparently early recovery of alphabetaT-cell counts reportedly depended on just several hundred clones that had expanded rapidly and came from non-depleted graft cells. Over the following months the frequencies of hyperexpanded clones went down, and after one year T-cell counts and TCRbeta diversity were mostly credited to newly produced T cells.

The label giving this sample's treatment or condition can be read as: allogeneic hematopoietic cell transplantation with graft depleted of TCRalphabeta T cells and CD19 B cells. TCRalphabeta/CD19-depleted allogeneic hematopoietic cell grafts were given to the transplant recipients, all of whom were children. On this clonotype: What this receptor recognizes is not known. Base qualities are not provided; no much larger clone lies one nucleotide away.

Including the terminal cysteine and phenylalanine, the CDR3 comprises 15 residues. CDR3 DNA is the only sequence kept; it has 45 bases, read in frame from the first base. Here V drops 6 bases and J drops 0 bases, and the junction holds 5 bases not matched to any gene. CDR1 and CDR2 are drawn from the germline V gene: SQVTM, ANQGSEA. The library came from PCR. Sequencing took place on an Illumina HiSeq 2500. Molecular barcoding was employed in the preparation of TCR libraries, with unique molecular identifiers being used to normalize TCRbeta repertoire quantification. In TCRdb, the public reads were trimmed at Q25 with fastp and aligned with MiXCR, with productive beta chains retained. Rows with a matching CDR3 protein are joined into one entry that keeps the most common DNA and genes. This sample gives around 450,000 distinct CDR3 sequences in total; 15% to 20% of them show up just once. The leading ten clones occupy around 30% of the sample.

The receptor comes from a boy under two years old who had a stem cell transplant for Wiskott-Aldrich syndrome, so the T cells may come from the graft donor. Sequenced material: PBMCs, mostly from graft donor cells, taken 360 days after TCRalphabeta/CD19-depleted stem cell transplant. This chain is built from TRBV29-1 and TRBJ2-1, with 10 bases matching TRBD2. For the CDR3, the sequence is CSVALAGHSYNEQFF. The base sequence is TGCAGCGTAGCACTAGCGGGACACTCCTACAATGAGCAGTTCTTC.